Following are 8 T cell receptor beta chains from one sample sequenced in a study of blood T cell repertoires in COVID-19. The repertoire was sequenced with immunoSEQ multiplex PCR; TCRdb's copy has only in-frame clones and lacks some. The table records over 250,000 clones, 70% to 90% of them present only once. Source material: PBMCs or T cells enriched from blood (not recorded which). All receptors derive from a woman in her twenties or thirties who had recovered from COVID-19.

V usage is TRBV30 and J usage is TRBJ2-1, with 8 bases matching TRBD2. After removal of 2 bases from V and 12 bases from J, the junction contained 3 bases not matched to a gene. The CDR3 covers 11 residues. Germline lookup yields CDR1 GTSNPN and CDR2 SVGIG (reference sequence). The DNA for the CDR3 is TGTGCCTGGAGTCCCCTAGCGGGGCAGTTCTTC. Translated: CAWSPLAGQFF.

This rearrangement joins TRBV6-2 or TRBV6-3 to TRBJ1-2; D is ambiguous. CDR3 length equals 13 residues. Trimming cost V 2 bases and J 6 bases, with 10 bases left between them. Per the germline V gene, CDR1 is MNHEY and CDR2 is SVGEGT. The CDR3 protein is CASSYERIHGYTF. In DNA, the CDR3 is TGTGCCAGCAGTTACGAGCGGATCCATGGCTACACCTTC.

This chain's CDR3 is CASRSLSDTQYF. The CDR3 region has the DNA TGTGCCAGCAGGAGTCTGTCGGATACGCAGTATTTT. The rearrangement joins TRBV12-3 or TRBV12-4 to TRBJ2-3, with D uncertain. The CDR3 has 12 residues. V lost 6 bases to trimming and J lost 6 bases, with 10 bases between them.

This rearrangement joins TRBV3-1 (or the pseudogene TRBV3-2) to TRBJ1-2, with a possible D match to TRBD1 (6 bases). Germline CDR1 LGHDT, CDR2 YNNKEL (reference sequence). The CDR3 loop spans 14 amino acids. Trimming removed 1 base at V and 7 bases at J, with 13 bases between. The CDR3 here is CASSQVIQGGGYTF. In DNA, the CDR3 is TGTGCCAGCAGCCAAGTTATTCAAGGGGGTGGCTACACCTTC.

The chain couples TRBV18 to TRBJ2-7; D is perhaps TRBD2 (6 bases). The germline V and J ends were trimmed by 6 bases and 5 bases, with 29 bases remaining between them. CDR1 and CDR2 from the germline V gene are KGHSH and LQKENI. The length of the CDR3 is 18 residues. DNA of the CDR3: TGTGCCAGCTCTACCAGCATTCGGCTAGCGCGGCGTGTCGACGAGCAGTACTTC. It codes for CASSTSIRLARRVDEQYF.

J is TRBJ2-3 and V is TRBV29-1; a weak D match, TRBD2 (6 bases). CDR1 and CDR2 from the germline V gene are SQVTM and ANQGSEA. The V and J ends lost 6 bases and 2 bases respectively, with 12 bases between them. CDR3 length: 13 amino acids. CDR3 region: CSVGGKTTDTQYF. As DNA, the CDR3 is TGCAGCGTAGGCGGGAAGACCACAGATACGCAGTATTTT.

This sequence joins TRBV5-1 and TRBJ1-2; D not resolved. The germline gives CDR1 SGHRS, CDR2 YFSETQ. V lost 0 bases and J 0 bases, leaving 9 bases between the germline ends. The CDR3 has 15 residues. The CDR3 DNA reads TGCGCCAGCAGCTTGGCAGGCCTATCTAACTATGGCTACACCTTC. Translation: CASSLAGLSNYGYTF.

This chain joins TRBV7-3 and TRBJ2-1; D is perhaps TRBD1 (5 bases). This CDR3 has 16 amino acids. Germline CDR1 reads SGHTA; CDR2 reads FQGTGA. V shed 1 base and J shed 6 bases, with 16 bases lying between them. CDR3 sequence: CASSLNPGSSINEQFF. In DNA, the CDR3 is TGTGCCAGCAGCTTAAATCCAGGGTCAAGTATCAATGAGCAGTTCTTC.